A selection of T cell receptor beta chains follows, all from one sample in a study of blood T cell repertoires in COVID-19. Produced via immunoSEQ multiplex PCR; TCRdb's table is partial and in-frame only. This sample carries around 240,000 clones, 86% of them seen once, and the ten largest clones take around 2.8%. Sample: peripheral blood. These receptors were collected from a woman under 40 who had recovered from COVID-19. Each CDR3 is given with its conserved first and last residue. A D gene is named only where the DNA matches it firmly. Expanded clones are given a class, and other clones once, few, many or no size at all.

>NA|TRBV18|NA|TRBJ1-4
TGTGCCAGCTCATCTGGACAGATAATAACTAATGAAAAACTGTTTTTT
CASSSGQIITNEKLFF
>TRBD2|TRBV5-6|once|TRBJ2-3
TGTGCCAGCAGCTTGGGGGATAGCGGGGTTTCTACAGATACGCAGTATTTT
CASSLGDSGVSTDTQYF
>NA|TRBV12-3/TRBV12-4|NA|TRBJ2-7
TGTGCCAGCAGTTTTATAAAATACGAGCAGTACTTC
CASSFIKYEQYF
>TRBD2|TRBV19|NA|TRBJ2-5
TGTGCCAGTAGTATAGGGACTAGAAAAGAGACCCAGTACTTC
CASSIGTRKETQYF
>TRBD1|TRBV30|NA|TRBJ1-1
TGTGCCTGGAGTCTAGAAGACAGGGGGCAGGCTTTCTTT
CAWSLEDRGQAFF
>NA|TRBV9|NA|TRBJ1-5
TGTGCCAGCAGCCCCCCAAAGACAGAACGTTATAGCAATCAGCCCCAGCATTTT
CASSPPKTERYSNQPQHF
>NA|TRBV27|once|TRBJ2-2
TGTGCCAGACCCCCAACAGGGTTTGGAGGCGGGGAGCTGTTTTTT
CARPPTGFGGGELFF
>NA|TRBV9|NA|TRBJ1-3
TGTGCCAGCAGCGAACTAATGGGGGGGTCAGGAAACACCATATATTTT
CASSELMGGSGNTIYF
>TRBD1|TRBV28|NA|TRBJ2-7
TGTGCCAGCAGCCGATTTAGGGGGCTCTACGAGCAGTACTTC
CASSRFRGLYEQYF
>TRBD1|TRBV3-1/TRBV3-2|NA|TRBJ1-1
TGTGCCAGCAGCCAAGTCTCCACAGGGGGCACTGAAGCTTTCTTT
CASSQVSTGGTEAFF
>TRBD1|TRBV9|NA|TRBJ2-5
TGTGCCAGCAGCCCGCGGACAGGGGGCCCAGAGACCCAGTACTTC
CASSPRTGGPETQYF
>TRBD2|TRBV5-1|NA|TRBJ2-5
TGCGCCAGCAGCTTGGTGGTAGCGGGGGCCGTTGGCGCAGAGACCCAGTACTTC
CASSLVVAGAVGAETQYF
>NA|TRBV7-2|NA|TRBJ1-2
TGTGCCAGCAGCTCCGACACCTATGGCTACACCTTC
CASSSDTYGYTF
>NA|TRBV21-1|NA|TRBJ2-7
TGTGCCAGCAGCATACTAGCGGGTGACGGCTACGAGCAGTACTTC
CASSILAGDGYEQYF
>NA|TRBV19|NA|TRBJ1-1
TGTGCCAGTACACTCCGAAAGAACACTGAAGCTTTCTTT
CASTLRKNTEAFF
>NA|TRBV5-1|NA|TRBJ2-7
TGCGCCAGCAGCAGGCCCGGGGGGCAGGGTGAGCAGTACTTC
CASSRPGGQGEQYF
>NA|TRBV6-6|NA|TRBJ1-1
TGTGCCAGCAGCCCCAGGGGCATGAACACTGAAGCTTTCTTT
CASSPRGMNTEAFF
>TRBD1|TRBV2|NA|TRBJ1-4
TGTGCCAGCAGTGAGGGACAGCGGCTTGAAAAACTGTTTTTT
CASSEGQRLEKLFF
>NA|TRBV5-1|NA|TRBJ2-2
TGCGCCAGCAGCTTCGCAGGCCCGAACACCGGGGAGCTGTTTTTT
CASSFAGPNTGELFF
>NA|TRBV6-5|NA|TRBJ1-5
TGTGCCAGCAGTTACTCCCCAGGACAGCCCCAGCATTTT
CASSYSPGQPQHF
>NA|TRBV28|NA|TRBJ2-2
TGTGCCAGCAGTTTACGGGGTGGCTATAACACCGGGGAGCTGTTTTTT
CASSLRGGYNTGELFF
>TRBD1|TRBV19|NA|TRBJ2-7
TGTGCCAGTAGTGGACAGGCACTAACCTACGAGCAGTACTTC
CASSGQALTYEQYF
>NA|TRBV30|NA|TRBJ1-2
TGTGCCTGGAGTCTCCTAACAGACAGTGAAGGCTACACCTTC
CAWSLLTDSEGYTF
>TRBD1|TRBV9|NA|TRBJ2-2
TGTGCCAGCAGCGCACAGACAGGGGTATATGCCGGGGAGCTGTTTTTT
CASSAQTGVYAGELFF
>NA|TRBV27|NA|TRBJ2-1
TGTGCCAGCAGTTTATTCGGGGGGCCCTACAATGAGCAGTTCTTC
CASSLFGGPYNEQFF
>NA|TRBV7-6|NA|TRBJ2-2
TGTGCCAGCAGCTGGGACATCACCGGGGAGCTGTTTTTT
CASSWDITGELFF
>TRBD1|TRBV2|NA|TRBJ1-5
TGTGCCAGCAGTGAATTTTCCCCGCGGGACAGCATAAATCAGCCCCAGCATTTT
CASSEFSPRDSINQPQHF
>NA|TRBV6-2/TRBV6-3|NA|TRBJ2-6
TGTGCCAGCAGTGATACTGACTCTGGGGCCAACGTCCTGACTTTC
CASSDTDSGANVLTF
>NA|TRBV7-3|few|TRBJ2-2
TGTGCCAGCAGCGATAACACGGGCGGGGAGCTGTTTTTT
CASSDNTGGELFF
>TRBD1|TRBV27|once|TRBJ1-4
TGTGCCAGCAGTTTATCAGGAAACAGGGGGCGTCTACGGAATGAAAAACTGTTTTTT
CASSLSGNRGRLRNEKLFF
>TRBD2|TRBV9|NA|TRBJ2-2
TGTGCCAGCAGCGTGGACCCGGGACTAGCGGGGGGGCCGTTGTTTTTT
CASSVDPGLAGGPLFF
>NA|TRBV27|NA|TRBJ1-5
TGTGCCAGCAGTGGGGCGGGGATTCAGCCCCAGCATTTT
CASSGAGIQPQHF
>NA|TRBV19|NA|TRBJ1-1
TGTGCCAGTAGTCAGGGCCGCTACACGGCTGAAGCTTTCTTT
CASSQGRYTAEAFF
>NA|TRBV9|NA|TRBJ2-3
TGTGCCAGCAGCGTAGACAACACAGATACGCAGTATTTT
CASSVDNTDTQYF
>NA|TRBV29-1|NA|TRBJ2-1
TGCAGCTCAACGCTGGGGGGGCCTGGGAATGAGCAGTTCTTC
CSSTLGGPGNEQFF
>NA|TRBV9|NA|TRBJ1-2
TGTGCCAGCAGCGGACAGATAAACTATGGCTACACCTTC
CASSGQINYGYTF
>NA|TRBV2|NA|TRBJ1-2
TGTGCCAGCAGTGTCTCACAGGGTCGAGACTATGGCTACACCTTC
CASSVSQGRDYGYTF
>NA|TRBV5-1|NA|TRBJ2-7
TGCGCCAGCAGCTTGGGTATGGGAGGATCCCTCTACGAGCAGTACTTC
CASSLGMGGSLYEQYF
>NA|TRBV7-6|NA|TRBJ1-6
TGTGCCAGCAGCTTAGAGCCAGCTAGCTCCTATAATTCACCCCTCCACTTT
CASSLEPASSYNSPLHF
>NA|TRBV6-5|NA|TRBJ2-1
TGTGCCAGCAGCTGGGTGGGAGCCACCTACAATGAGCAGTTCTTC
CASSWVGATYNEQFF
>NA|TRBV9|NA|TRBJ1-2
TGTGCCAGCAGCGTAGCTATCTTTATGGGCGAACCCTATGGCTACACCTTC
CASSVAIFMGEPYGYTF
>NA|TRBV2|NA|TRBJ1-5
TGTGCCAGCAGTGAAGGCTGGCCAGGGGAGACTTCTAATCAGCCCCAGCATTTT
CASSEGWPGETSNQPQHF
>TRBD1|TRBV3-1/TRBV3-2|NA|TRBJ2-7
TGTGCCAGCAGCCCTAGACAGGGGGGAGGCGGGCTCTACGAGCAGTACTTC
CASSPRQGGGGLYEQYF
>TRBD1|TRBV18|once|TRBJ1-5
TGTGCCAGCTCACCAAGGGGGGGACAGGGTTTACAGCCCCAGCATTTT
CASSPRGGQGLQPQHF
>TRBD2|TRBV5-6|NA|TRBJ2-3
TGTGCCAGCAGCTCGACTGGGCTAGCGGGGGTTATGAAGCAGTATTTT
CASSSTGLAGVMKQYF
>TRBD1|TRBV6-5|NA|TRBJ1-5
TGTGCCAGCAGCGGAACAGGGGCGGGCAATCAGCCCCAGCATTTT
CASSGTGAGNQPQHF
>NA|TRBV6-5|NA|TRBJ1-5
TGTGCCAGCGGCCCACGGGAGAGCCATTTT
CASGPRESHF
>NA|TRBV3-1/TRBV3-2|NA|TRBJ2-7
TGTGCCAGCAGCCAAGGAGCCCCGCCACTAGGCCAGTACTTC
CASSQGAPPLGQYF
>NA|TRBV18|NA|TRBJ1-2
TGTGCCAGCTCACCACAACAGGGAGGGATCTATGGCTACACCTTC
CASSPQQGGIYGYTF
>NA|TRBV6-5|NA|TRBJ2-3
TGTGCCAGCAGTCCCCTCTCGTACACAGATACGCAGTATTTT
CASSPLSYTDTQYF
>NA|TRBV6-2/TRBV6-3|NA|TRBJ2-7
TGTGCCAGCAGTTACGGGGGGGCTACGAGCGAGCAGTACTTC
CASSYGGATSEQYF
>NA|TRBV9|once|TRBJ1-1
TGTGCCAGCAGCATCCGGGACACGGGGCTGCGCGCTGAAGCTTTCTTT
CASSIRDTGLRAEAFF
>NA|TRBV2|NA|TRBJ2-7
TGTGCCAGCAGTGATGACAGGACCGCGCAGTACTTC
CASSDDRTAQYF
>NA|TRBV7-3|NA|TRBJ1-2
TGTGCCAGCAGCTTAACCGGTGAGGACTATGGCTACACCTTC
CASSLTGEDYGYTF
>TRBD1|TRBV7-2|once|TRBJ1-5
TGTGCCAGCAGCCCCAGGACAGGATTTAGCAATCAGCCCCAGCATTTT
CASSPRTGFSNQPQHF
>TRBD2|TRBV2|NA|TRBJ2-1
TGTGCCAGCAGTGAAACGGCGGGAGACAATGAGCAGTTCTTC
CASSETAGDNEQFF
>TRBD2|TRBV5-1|NA|TRBJ2-7
TGCGCCAGCAGCTCGGACTCGGGGGGGGACGAGCAGTACTTC
CASSSDSGGDEQYF